The 27 T cell receptor beta chains below come from one sample, sequenced in a study of low-dose radiotherapy and immunotherapy resistance in tumors. TRAV- and TRBV-specific primers were used for first-strand cDNA, which covered alpha and beta chains. With a constant-region primer and a V-primer adapter, TCRs were subjected to about 20 PCR cycles of amplification. TCRdb itself ran the reads through MiXCR, one entry per CDR3 protein. The top ten hold 4.1% of the sample, which has 95,000 to 100,000 distinct CDR3 sequences, roughly 20% seen once. Described time point: after trial treatment. Treatment here: LDRT plus nivolumab, ipilimumab, low-dose cyclophosphamide and aspirin (RACIN trial). The sample here was PBMCs, taken after low-dose radiotherapy plus immunotherapy. Source of these receptors: a male donor with prostate cancer.

This clonotype was counted ten times or more. This chain uses TRBV6-5 with TRBJ2-7; 11 bases match TRBD1. The CDR3 is made up of 14 amino acids. Unmatched junction bases numbered 7, after V lost 6 bases and J lost 6 bases. Germline-derived CDR1 and CDR2 are MNHEY and SVGAGI. Here the CDR3 DNA reads TGTGCCAGCAGCCGAGGACAGGGGGCGGGCGAGCAGTACTTC. As protein: CASSRGQGAGEQYF.

This clonotype was found a few times. The chain combines TRBV28 with TRBJ2-5, with D perhaps TRBD1 (6 bases). The ends were cut back, 7 bases at V and 3 bases at J, with 15 bases in the middle. The length of the CDR3 is 14 residues. The germline V gene encodes CDR1 MDHEN and CDR2 SYDVKM. The DNA for the CDR3 is TGTGCCAGCACCAGGGGATTCGGAGAAGAGACCCAGTACTTC. This sequence encodes CASTRGFGEETQYF.

The CDR3 bases are TGTGCCAGCAGTTCGGGACAGAGCTCCTACGAGCAGTACTTC. It yields the protein CASSSGQSSYEQYF. The chain links TRBV27 to TRBJ2-7, with 7 bases fitting TRBD1. In germline, CDR1 is MNHEY, CDR2 SMNVEV (reference sequence). CDR3 length: 14 amino acids. J gave up 0 bases and V 4 bases, and 3 bases lay outside the gene matches.

The chain combines TRBV2 with TRBJ1-4, with 9 bases aligning to TRBD1. The trim removed 2 bases at V and 7 bases at J, leaving 8 bases unmatched. Germline V CDR1 and CDR2: SNHLY, FYNNEI. This CDR3 contains 16 residues. The CDR3 region is CASSEWGQGRAEKLFF. CDR3 DNA: TGTGCCAGCAGTGAATGGGGACAGGGCCGGGCTGAAAAACTGTTTTTT.

This clonotype was seen repeatedly, ten times or more. The V call is TRBV6-2 or TRBV6-3, the J call TRBJ2-7; the D is unclear. Per the germline V gene, CDR1 is MNHEY and CDR2 is SVGEGT. The CDR3 length is 13 residues. V dropped 7 bases and J dropped 7 bases, with 17 bases sitting between them. Here the CDR3 reads CASKAAASREQYF. The CDR3 coding sequence is TGTGCCAGCAAGGCGGCAGCGAGCCGAGAGCAGTACTTC.

This clonotype was found a few times. CDR3 nucleotide sequence: TGTGCCAGCAGTTTCTTTGGGACAAACTCCTACGAGCAGTACTTC. This translates into CASSFFGTNSYEQYF. This chain uses TRBV12-3 or TRBV12-4 with TRBJ2-7; maybe TRBD1 (6 bases). The CDR3 loop spans 15 amino acids. V lost 3 bases and J lost 0, with 12 bases in between.

Regarding this clonotype: One base separates it from a far larger clone, so it is likely a read error. This chain joins TRBV2 and TRBJ2-1; 11 bases are shared with TRBD1. The CDR3 runs 14 residues. Trimming removed 6 bases from V and 10 bases from J; junction bases left unmatched: 8. From germline, CDR1 is SNHLY and CDR2 FYNNEI. The CDR3 nucleotides read TGTGCCAGCAGAGGACAGGGGGCTTCCTACGAGCAGTTCTTC. This translates into CASRGQGASYEQFF.

This clonotype was seen more than once but under ten times. The gene calls are TRBV18 and TRBJ2-1; D is unresolved. This CDR3 contains 15 residues. V dropped 4 bases and J dropped 0 bases, with 10 bases sitting between them. Germline V CDR1 and CDR2: KGHSH, LQKENI. CDR3 sequence: CASSLDTGSYNEQFF. In DNA, the CDR3 is TGTGCCAGCTCACTAGACACCGGCTCCTACAATGAGCAGTTCTTC.

This chain links TRBV29-1 with TRBJ2-3, with 8 nucleotides matching TRBD2. Germline lookup yields CDR1 SQVTM and CDR2 ANQGSEA. V was clipped by 6 bases and J by 2 bases; unmatched bases: 1. The CDR3 sequence is 12 residues long. DNA of the CDR3: TGCAGCGTGACTAGCGTCACAGATACGCAGTATTTT. Translated, it gives CSVTSVTDTQYF.

The CDR3 DNA reads as TGCAGCGTTGCGGAGCGTAGCTACACCTTC. Translation gives CSVAERSYTF. The chain links TRBV29-1 to TRBJ1-2; D gene unclear. The CDR3 covers 10 residues. The V and J ends lost 4 bases and 9 bases respectively, with 9 bases between them. The V gene's germline CDR1 is SQVTM and CDR2 ANQGSEA.

This clonotype was detected once. The chain uses TRBV12-3 or TRBV12-4 and TRBJ2-7, with 8 nucleotides matching TRBD2. The CDR3 contains 12 residues. Trimming removed 10 bases from V and 0 bases from J; junction bases left unmatched: 2. CDR3 region: CAISGSSYEQYF. DNA for the CDR3: TGTGCCATAAGCGGGAGCTCCTACGAGCAGTACTTC.

This clonotype was seen many times. The rearrangement links TRBV28 to TRBJ1-4; no definite D call. V was trimmed by 6 bases and J by 0 bases, leaving 11 bases between them. The CDR3 has 15 amino acids. CDR1 and CDR2 (germline): MDHEN, SYDVKM. CDR3 coding DNA: TGTGCCAGCAGCAGCACGGGTGCAACTAATGAAAAACTGTTTTTT. The encoded protein is CASSSTGATNEKLFF.

The table lists this clonotype with many counts. V and J are TRBV2 and TRBJ2-2; D ambiguous. CDR1 and CDR2 from the germline V gene are SNHLY and FYNNEI. This CDR3 has 13 amino acids. Trimming left V 3 bases short and J 6 bases short, with 8 bases between. CDR3 coding DNA: TGTGCCAGCAGTGACCCCTTATCCGGGGAGCTGTTTTTT. This codes for CASSDPLSGELFF.

Worth noting for this clonotype: This likely reflects a read error, since a far larger clone is one base away. The chain couples TRBV24-1 to TRBJ2-7; tentative D call: TRBD2 (6 bases). CDR3 length: 15 residues. Germline loops: CDR1 KGHDR, CDR2 SFDVKD. Trimming left V 5 bases short and J 7 bases short, with 20 bases between. As DNA, the CDR3 is TGTGCCACCAGTGTTCCGGGAGACGATAAAAATGAGCAGTACTTC. Translated: CATSVPGDDKNEQYF.

This clonotype was observed many times. V gene TRBV5-4 combines with J gene TRBJ2-3; D is ambiguous. V was shortened by 4 bases and J by 8 bases, with 23 bases between the two germline ends. The CDR3 covers 16 residues. CDR1 and CDR2 (germline): SGHNT, YYREEE (reference sequence). The CDR3 DNA reads TGTGCCAGCAGCCCTAAATCAGTGTCAGCTTCGGGTACGCAGTATTTT. It is translated as CASSPKSVSASGTQYF.

This clonotype was detected many times. This chain links TRBV7-2 with TRBJ2-2, with D tentatively TRBD1 (6 bases). This CDR3 has 17 residues. Germline V gene sequence: CDR1 SGHTA, CDR2 FQGNSA. V lost 7 bases to trimming and J lost 2 bases, with 20 bases between them. The chain's CDR3 is CASTTPRGGSNTGELFF. The CDR3 bases are TGTGCCAGCACCACTCCGCGAGGGGGTTCAAACACCGGGGAGCTGTTTTTT.

This clonotype was recorded at least ten times. This chain connects TRBV20-1 to TRBJ2-3; possibly TRBD2 for D (6 bases). The germline CDR1 and CDR2 sequences are DFQATT and SNEGSKA (reference sequence). Trimming took off 6 bases at V and 5 bases at J, with 12 bases between the two ends. The CDR3 runs 12 residues. In DNA form, the CDR3 reads TGCAGTGCCCGACTAGTTAGAGATACGCAGTATTTT. Protein product: CSARLVRDTQYF.

This clonotype was observed many times. The V and J genes are TRBV7-3 and TRBJ2-7, with D uncertain. There are 13 residues in the CDR3. V was shortened by 6 bases and J by 6 bases, with 15 bases between the two germline ends. Germline V lookup: CDR1 SGHTA, CDR2 FQGTGA. CDR3 bases: TGTGCCAGCAGTCCATATTCGGGTACCGAGCAGTACTTC. It encodes CASSPYSGTEQYF. Based on the CDR3 plus reference TRBV7-3 and TRBJ2-7, the full variable domain is GAGVSQTPSNKVTEKGKYVELRCDPISGHTALYWYRQSLGQGPEFLIYFQGTGAADDSGLPNDRFFAVRPEGSVSTLKIQRTERGDSAVYLCASSPYSGTEQYFGPGTRLTVT.

Notes on this clonotype: With a far larger clone one base away, a read error is the likely cause. The chain carries TRBV7-3 and TRBJ2-1; the D is unclear. This CDR3 contains 16 residues. Per germline, CDR1 SGHTA and CDR2 FQGTGA. The germline V and J ends were trimmed by 0 bases and 8 bases, with 17 bases remaining between them. The CDR3 region has the DNA TGTGCCAGCAGCTTAACCGTTTCCACGTTTGAGGATGAGCAGTTCTTC. Translated, it gives CASSLTVSTFEDEQFF. Variable domain in full (rest from reference TRBV7-3 and TRBJ2-1): GAGVSQTPSNKVTEKGKYVELRCDPISGHTALYWYRQSLGQGPEFLIYFQGTGAADDSGLPNDRFFAVRPEGSVSTLKIQRTERGDSAVYLCASSLTVSTFEDEQFFGPGTRLTVL.

This clonotype was recorded at least ten times. The chain recombines TRBV29-1 with TRBJ1-5, with 7 bases that match TRBD1. Germline V gene lookup returns CDR1 SQVTM and CDR2 ANQGSEA. CDR3 length: 14 residues. Losses at the gene ends were 6 bases for V and 4 bases for J; bases not matched to a gene: 9. The CDR3 spells CSVALDRANQPQHF. CDR3 nucleotides: TGCAGCGTCGCTCTCGACAGGGCGAATCAGCCCCAGCATTTT. Looking up the rest from reference TRBV29-1 and TRBJ1-5 gives the full variable domain: SAVISQKPSRDICQRGTSLTIQCQVDSQVTMMFWYRQQPGQSLTLIATANQGSEATYESGFVIDKFPISRPNLTFSTLTVSNMSPEDSSIYLCSVALDRANQPQHFGDGTRLSIL.

This clonotype came up many times. The chain employs TRBV11-2 and TRBJ1-2; D unclear. This CDR3 has 15 residues. Germline V gene lookup returns CDR1 SGHAT and CDR2 FQNNGV. V lost 5 bases, J lost 4 bases, and 17 bases lay in between. The CDR3 loop is CASSPGRALGYGYTF. CDR3 sequence (DNA): TGTGCCAGCAGCCCCGGCCGGGCCCTAGGCTATGGCTACACCTTC.

In this sample, this clonotype turned up many times. The V gene is TRBV7-9, the J gene TRBJ2-7; TRBD1 agrees at 7 bases. J gave up 1 base and V 6 bases, and 3 bases lay outside the gene matches. The CDR3 is made up of 13 amino acids. Germline V lookup: CDR1 SEHNR, CDR2 FQNEAQ (reference sequence). CDR3 sequence reads: CASRGQSSYEQYF. The CDR3 bases are TGTGCCAGCAGGGGACAGTCGTCCTACGAGCAGTACTTC.

Concerning this clonotype itself: One junction end disagrees with the germline gene, perhaps due to a read error. The genes are TRBV6-2 or TRBV6-3 and TRBJ2-7; TRBD1 matches 7 bases. Germline V gene sequence: CDR1 MNHEY, CDR2 SVGEGT. The CDR3 covers 14 residues. The CDR3 DNA reads TGTGCCTGCAGTCCCCGGGACAGAGTCTACGAGCAGTACTTC. This translates into CACSPRDRVYEQYF.

This clonotype was picked up many times. The rearrangement joins TRBV7-8 to TRBJ2-1; D is possibly TRBD2 (6 bases). CDR3 length equals 15 residues. Germline CDR1 is SGHVS and CDR2 is FQNEAQ. V was trimmed by 5 bases and J by 3 bases, leaving 14 bases between them. CDR3: CASSGWGEDYNEQFF. In DNA, the CDR3 is TGTGCCAGCAGCGGCTGGGGGGAGGACTACAATGAGCAGTTCTTC.

This clonotype was found many times. The genes are TRBV19 and TRBJ1-5; TRBD1 matches 7 bases. The germline CDR1 and CDR2 sequences are LNHDA and SQIVND (reference sequence). This CDR3 is 16 amino acids long. The ends lost 6 bases at V and 7 bases at J; junction bases unmatched: 15. CDR3 in amino acids: CASRILRRGGNQPQHF. The CDR3 nucleotides are TGTGCCAGTAGGATATTACGCAGGGGGGGGAACCAGCCCCAGCATTTT.

This clonotype showed up many times. The chain links TRBV2 to TRBJ2-7; D might be TRBD1 (5 bases). Germline V CDR1 and CDR2: SNHLY, FYNNEI. The length of the CDR3 is 13 residues. Trimming took off 6 bases at V and 4 bases at J, with 13 bases between the two ends. The chain's CDR3 is CASRGQGKYEQYF. The CDR3 DNA reads TGTGCCAGCAGGGGGCAGGGAAAATACGAGCAGTACTTC.

This clonotype was counted at least ten times. This chain uses TRBV12-3 or TRBV12-4 with TRBJ1-3, with 11 bases lining up with TRBD1. V gave up 5 bases and J gave up 4 bases; unmatched junction bases: 4. This CDR3 comprises 15 residues. CDR3 region: CASSPDRGRGNTIYF. The CDR3 nucleotides are TGTGCCAGCAGTCCGGACAGGGGGCGCGGAAACACCATATATTTT.